This T cell receptor beta chain was identified in a study of radiotherapy plus CTLA-4 blockade in lung cancer. Concerning this clone: The antigen remains unidentified.

TCRdb's copy holds only in-frame clones and misses some; the assay was immunoSEQ multiplex PCR. This sample has 50,000 to 65,000 clones; 79% occur once, and the top ten carry around 7.9%. V shed 7 bases and J shed 3 bases, with 15 bases lying between them. Germline CDR1 reads LNHDA; CDR2 reads SQIVND (reference sequence). This CDR3 comprises 14 residues. Findings of the study overall: Interferon-beta and early blood T cell clone dynamics reportedly predicted response best.

Focal radiation and CTLA-4 blockade (ipilimumab) were tested in chemo-refractory metastatic non-small-cell lung cancer patients. The V and J genes are TRBV19 and TRBJ1-1, with D possibly TRBD1 on 6 matching bases. This receptor was obtained from a human donor with non-small cell lung cancer who had a complete response to radiotherapy plus ipilimumab. The material was peripheral blood, obtained from a patient treated with radiotherapy plus ipilimumab. Written as DNA, the CDR3 is TGTGCCAGTACCAACAGGGAGACCTACACTGAAGCTTTCTTT. Residues: CASTNRETYTEAFF.